Listed below are T cell receptor beta chains from one sample, sequenced in a study of T-cell memory formation after mild COVID-19. Each CDR3 protein gets one entry after TCRdb re-called the 5' RACE reads with MiXCR. This table has a few hundred thousand distinct CDR3 sequences, about 16% appearing once. The specimen was PBMCs or a T cell subset sorted from them (not recorded which). The source is a man between 18 and 35 years old who had mild COVID-19 (a few samples of this study predate the infection). Cell type and time point are not known. The conserved cysteine and the conserved F or W are not part of the CDR3 here. Fields, in order: J gene, V gene, CDR3 protein.

>TRBJ2-5|TRBV7-9
ASSSRRMGAPETQY
>TRBJ1-6|TRBV5-1
ASRAGSRGNSPLH
>TRBJ2-3|TRBV5-1
ASSRDHPSTDTQY
>TRBJ2-6|TRBV20-1
SGVPSGANVLT
>TRBJ2-7|TRBV6-1
ASRSGQGSSYEQY
>TRBJ2-6|TRBV18
ASSLGQIRSGANVLT
>TRBJ2-5|TRBV7-9
ASSLSGDGQETQY
>TRBJ2-3|TRBV4-3
ASSQVPAGGNTDTQY
>TRBJ2-3|TRBV12-5
ASGFPAAGPEDTQY
>TRBJ2-2|TRBV12-3/TRBV12-4
ASSPGGGNTGELF
>TRBJ1-5|TRBV2
ASRGEINQPQH
>TRBJ2-2|TRBV4-2
ASSQGPVASGAGELF
>TRBJ2-1|TRBV2
ASKAGGYNEQF
>TRBJ2-5|TRBV3-1
ASSLVGGPMVETQY
>TRBJ1-5|TRBV7-2
ASSWDRNQPQH
>TRBJ1-2|TRBV3-1
ASSQNNLGYT
>TRBJ2-3|TRBV15
ATSREASGGTDTQY
>TRBJ2-1|TRBV4-2
ASSQGDRVNEQF
>-|TRBV12-5
ASGNLPGLYTQH
>TRBJ2-5|TRBV6-6
ASSPPRQGPRQETQY
>TRBJ2-6|TRBV6-5
ASSYQVASGANVLT
>TRBJ2-1|TRBV4-3
ASSQGLQTGSPNEQF